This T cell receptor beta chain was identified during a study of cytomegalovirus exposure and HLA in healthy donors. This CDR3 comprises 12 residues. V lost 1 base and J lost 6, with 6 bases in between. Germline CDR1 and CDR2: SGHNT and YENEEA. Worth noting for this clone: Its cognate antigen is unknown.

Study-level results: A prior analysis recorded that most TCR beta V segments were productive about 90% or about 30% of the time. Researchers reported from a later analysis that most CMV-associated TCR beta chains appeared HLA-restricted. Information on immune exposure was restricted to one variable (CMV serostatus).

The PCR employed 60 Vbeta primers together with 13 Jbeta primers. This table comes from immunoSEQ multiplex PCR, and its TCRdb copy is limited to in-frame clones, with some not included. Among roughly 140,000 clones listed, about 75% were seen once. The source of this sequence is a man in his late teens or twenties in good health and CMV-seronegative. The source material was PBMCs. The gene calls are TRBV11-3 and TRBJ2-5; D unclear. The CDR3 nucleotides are TGTGCCAGCAGCTTAGGGGCAAAGACCCAGTACTTC. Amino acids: CASSLGAKTQYF. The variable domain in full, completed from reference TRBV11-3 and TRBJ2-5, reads EAGVVQSPRYKIIEKKQPVAFWCNPISGHNTLYWYLQNLGQGPELLIRYENEEAVDDSQLPKDRFSAERLKGVDSTLKIQPAELGDSAVYLCASSLGAKTQYFGPGTRLLVL.